The 7 T cell receptor beta chains in this list originate from one sample, sequenced in a study of T cells in localized non-small cell lung cancer. The table came from immunoSEQ multiplex PCR; TCRdb's copy has only in-frame clones and leaves some out. This table holds 59,000 or so clones, roughly 92% found once. Material: peripheral blood, obtained before any cancer treatment. These TCRs come from a man aged 35-75 years with stage I lung adenocarcinoma.

A single count supports this clone. The CDR3 spells CASSLRTGQSGANVLTF. CDR3 DNA sequence: TGCGCCAGCAGCTTAAGGACAGGGCAAAGTGGGGCCAACGTCCTGACTTTC. The chain joins TRBV5-1 to TRBJ2-6, with 8 bases matching TRBD1. The V segment lost 2 bases and the J segment 3 bases; nucleotides outside the gene matches: 7. The CDR3 runs to 17 residues. Germline loops: CDR1 SGHRS, CDR2 YFSETQ.

This rearrangement joins TRBV30 to TRBJ2-7, with D unclear. The germline V and J ends were trimmed by 2 bases and 2 bases, with 10 bases remaining between them. The CDR3 has 13 amino acids. CDR1 is GTSNPN, CDR2 SVGIG, per germline (reference sequence). This CDR3 reads CAWSKMGPYEQYF. The DNA for the CDR3 is TGTGCCTGGAGTAAAATGGGCCCCTACGAGCAGTACTTC.

This clone was found once. The chain is built from TRBV2 and TRBJ2-7; 7 bases map to TRBD1. The CDR3 extends over 14 amino acids. Germline loops: CDR1 SNHLY, CDR2 FYNNEI. The trim removed 2 bases at V and 2 bases at J, leaving 3 bases unmatched. This CDR3 reads CASSERRGPYEQYF. In nucleotides, the CDR3 is TGTGCCAGCAGTGAAAGAAGGGGGCCCTACGAGCAGTACTTC.

The rearrangement joins TRBV28 to TRBJ1-5; D unresolved. Trimming removed 6 bases from V and 6 bases from J, with 15 bases in between. This CDR3 is 14 amino acids long. Germline V gene sequence: CDR1 MDHEN, CDR2 SYDVKM. DNA for the CDR3: TGTGCCAGCAGAAACCCTGGGAAGGGTCAGCCCCAGCATTTT. Amino acids: CASRNPGKGQPQHF.

The chain recombines TRBV10-3 with TRBJ1-2; D is possibly TRBD1 (6 bases). V was shortened by 6 bases and J by 4 bases, with 15 bases between the two germline ends. CDR1 is ENHRY, CDR2 SYGVKD, per germline. This CDR3 spans 14 amino acids. The CDR3 is CAIRDPGQSYGYTF. The CDR3, as DNA: TGTGCCATCAGGGATCCGGGACAAAGCTATGGCTACACCTTC.

V gene TRBV6-4 combines with J gene TRBJ1-6; D unresolved. The V end was cut by 3 bases, the J end by 5 bases, with 11 bases between. Germline V gene sequence: CDR1 MRHNA, CDR2 SNTAGT. The CDR3 extends over 15 amino acids. CDR3 amino acids: CASSEVAGNNSPLHF. CDR3 DNA sequence: TGTGCCAGCAGTGAGGTCGCGGGAAATAATTCACCCCTCCACTTT.

This clone was seen once. One end of the junction does not line up with germline, which may come from a read error. The chain recombines TRBV19 with TRBJ1-1; the match to TRBD1 covers 7 bases. This CDR3 comprises 16 residues. Germline-derived CDR1 and CDR2 are LNHDA and SQIVND (reference sequence). The CDR3 sequence is CASRGLRQEGGTEAFF. In nucleotides, the CDR3 is TGTGCTAGTAGGGGGCTCCGACAGGAGGGGGGCACTGAAGCTTTCTTT.